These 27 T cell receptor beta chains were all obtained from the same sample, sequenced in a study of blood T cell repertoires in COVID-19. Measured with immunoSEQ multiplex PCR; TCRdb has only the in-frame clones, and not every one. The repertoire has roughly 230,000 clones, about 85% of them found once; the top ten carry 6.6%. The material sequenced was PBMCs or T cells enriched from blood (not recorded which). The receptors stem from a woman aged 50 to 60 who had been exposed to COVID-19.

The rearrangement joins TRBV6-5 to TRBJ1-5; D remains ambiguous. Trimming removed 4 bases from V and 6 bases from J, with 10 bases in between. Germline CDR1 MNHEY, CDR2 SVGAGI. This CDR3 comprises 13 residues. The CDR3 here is CASSLSGFQPQHF. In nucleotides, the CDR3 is TGTGCCAGCAGTTTATCGGGGTTTCAGCCCCAGCATTTT.

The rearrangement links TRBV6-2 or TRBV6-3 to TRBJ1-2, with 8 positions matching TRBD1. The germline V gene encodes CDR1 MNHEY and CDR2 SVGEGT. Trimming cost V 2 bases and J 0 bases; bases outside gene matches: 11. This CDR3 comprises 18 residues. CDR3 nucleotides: TGTGCCAGCAGTTACGGACAGGGCCAATCCTCTACTAACTATGGCTACACCTTC. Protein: CASSYGQGQSSTNYGYTF.

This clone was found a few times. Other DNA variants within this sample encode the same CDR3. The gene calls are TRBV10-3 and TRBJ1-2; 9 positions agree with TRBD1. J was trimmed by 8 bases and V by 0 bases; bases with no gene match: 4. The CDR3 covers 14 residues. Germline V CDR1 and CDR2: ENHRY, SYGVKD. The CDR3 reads CAISESQGARGYTF. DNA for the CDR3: TGTGCCATCAGTGAGTCACAGGGGGCGCGCGGCTACACCTTC.

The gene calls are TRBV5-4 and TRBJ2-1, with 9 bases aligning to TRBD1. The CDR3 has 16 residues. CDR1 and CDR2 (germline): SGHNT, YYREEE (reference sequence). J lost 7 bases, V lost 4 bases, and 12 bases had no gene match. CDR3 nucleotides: TGTGCCAGCAGCAGCCCCGGGACAGGGCGACGTAATGAGCAGTTCTTC. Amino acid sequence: CASSSPGTGRRNEQFF.

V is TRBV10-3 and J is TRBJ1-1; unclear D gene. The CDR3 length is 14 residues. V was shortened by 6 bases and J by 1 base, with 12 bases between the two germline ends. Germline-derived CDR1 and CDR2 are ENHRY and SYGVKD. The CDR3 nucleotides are TGTGCCATCAGCCTTTCCCACGGGAACACTGAAGCTTTCTTT. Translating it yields CAISLSHGNTEAFF.

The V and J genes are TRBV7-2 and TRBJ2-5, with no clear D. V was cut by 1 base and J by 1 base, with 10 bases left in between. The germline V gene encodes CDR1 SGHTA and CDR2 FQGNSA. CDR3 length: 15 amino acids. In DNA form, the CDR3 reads TGTGCCAGCAGCTTAGTTGCAGCGAGCCAAGAGACCCAGTACTTC. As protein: CASSLVAASQETQYF.

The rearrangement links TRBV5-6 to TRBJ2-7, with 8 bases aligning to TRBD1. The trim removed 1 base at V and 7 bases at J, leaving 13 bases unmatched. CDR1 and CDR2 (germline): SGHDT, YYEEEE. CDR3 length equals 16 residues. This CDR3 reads CASSLRTGSSLGEQYF. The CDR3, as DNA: TGTGCCAGCAGCTTGCGGACAGGGTCATCCCTCGGTGAGCAGTACTTC. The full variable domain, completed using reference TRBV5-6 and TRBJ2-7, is DAGVTQSPTHLIKTRGQQVTLRCSPKSGHDTVSWYQQALGQGPQFIFQYYEEEERQRGNFPDRFSGHQFPNYSSELNVNALLLGDSALYLCASSLRTGSSLGEQYFGPGTRLTVT.

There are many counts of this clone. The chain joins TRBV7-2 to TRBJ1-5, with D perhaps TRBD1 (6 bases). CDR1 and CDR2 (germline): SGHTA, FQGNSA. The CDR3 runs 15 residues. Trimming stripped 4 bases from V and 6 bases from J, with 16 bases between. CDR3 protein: CASSWGQAYGQPQHF. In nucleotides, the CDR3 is TGTGCCAGCAGCTGGGGGCAGGCGTATGGTCAGCCCCAGCATTTT.

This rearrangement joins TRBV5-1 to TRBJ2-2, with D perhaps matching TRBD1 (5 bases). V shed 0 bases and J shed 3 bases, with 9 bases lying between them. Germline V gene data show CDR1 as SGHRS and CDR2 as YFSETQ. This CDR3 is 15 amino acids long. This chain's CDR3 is CASSLDTGDTGELFF. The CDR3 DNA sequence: TGCGCCAGCAGCTTGGATACAGGCGACACCGGGGAGCTGTTTTTT.

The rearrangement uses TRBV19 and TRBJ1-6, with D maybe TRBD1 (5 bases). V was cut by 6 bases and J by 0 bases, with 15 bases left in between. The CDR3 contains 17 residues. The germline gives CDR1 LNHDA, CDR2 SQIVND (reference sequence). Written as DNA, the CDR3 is TGTGCCAGTAGCAGACAGTCCTCGAGCTCCTATAATTCACCCCTCCACTTT. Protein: CASSRQSSSSYNSPLHF.

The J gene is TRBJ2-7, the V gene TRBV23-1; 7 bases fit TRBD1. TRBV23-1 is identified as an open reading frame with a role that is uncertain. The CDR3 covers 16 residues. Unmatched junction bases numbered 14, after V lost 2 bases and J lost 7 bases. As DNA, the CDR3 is TGCGCCAGCAGTCAAGCTGGGACAGCTGGGGCTAGGGAGCAGTACTTC. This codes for CASSQAGTAGAREQYF.

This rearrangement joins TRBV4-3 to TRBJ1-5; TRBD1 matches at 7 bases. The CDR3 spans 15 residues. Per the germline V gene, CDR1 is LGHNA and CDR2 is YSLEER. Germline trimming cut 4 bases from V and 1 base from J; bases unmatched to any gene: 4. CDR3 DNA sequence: TGCGCCAGCAGCCCGCAACAGGGGAGCAATCAGCCCCAGCATTTT. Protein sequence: CASSPQQGSNQPQHF.

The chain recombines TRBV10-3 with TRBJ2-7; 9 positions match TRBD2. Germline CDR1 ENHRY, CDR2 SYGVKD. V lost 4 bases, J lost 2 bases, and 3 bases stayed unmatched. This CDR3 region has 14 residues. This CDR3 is CAISGPSGAYEQYF. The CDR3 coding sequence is TGTGCCATCAGTGGTCCTAGCGGGGCCTACGAGCAGTACTTC.

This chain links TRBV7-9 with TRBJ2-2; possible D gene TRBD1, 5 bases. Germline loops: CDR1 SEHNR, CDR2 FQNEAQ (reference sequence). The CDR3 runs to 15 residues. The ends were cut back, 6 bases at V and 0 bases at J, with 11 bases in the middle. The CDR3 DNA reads TGTGCCAGCAGGCCAGACAGAGCGAACACCGGGGAGCTGTTTTTT. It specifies CASRPDRANTGELFF. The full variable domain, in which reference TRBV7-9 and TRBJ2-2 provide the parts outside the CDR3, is DTGVSQNPRHKITKRGQNVTFRCDPISEHNRLYWYRQTLGQGPEFLTYFQNEAQLEKSRLLSDRFSAERPKGSFSTLEIQRTEQGDSAMYLCASRPDRANTGELFFGEGSRLTVL.

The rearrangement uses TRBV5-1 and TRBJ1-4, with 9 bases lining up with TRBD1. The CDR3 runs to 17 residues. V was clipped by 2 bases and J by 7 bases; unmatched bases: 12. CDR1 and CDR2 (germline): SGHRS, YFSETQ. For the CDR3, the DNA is TGCGCCAGCAGCTTCTTACCCGGGACAGGGCTCGGTGAAAAACTGTTTTTT. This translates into CASSFLPGTGLGEKLFF.

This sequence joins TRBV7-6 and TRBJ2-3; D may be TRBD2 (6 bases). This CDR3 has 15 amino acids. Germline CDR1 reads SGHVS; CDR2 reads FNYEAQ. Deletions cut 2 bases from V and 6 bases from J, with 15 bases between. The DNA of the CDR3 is TGTGCCAGCAGCTTATTGGTCTTAGGGACTGATACGCAGTATTTT. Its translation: CASSLLVLGTDTQYF.

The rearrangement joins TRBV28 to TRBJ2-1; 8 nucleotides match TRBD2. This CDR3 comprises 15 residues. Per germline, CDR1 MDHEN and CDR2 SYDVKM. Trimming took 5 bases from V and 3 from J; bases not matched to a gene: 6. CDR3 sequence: CASSPTGGLYNEQFF. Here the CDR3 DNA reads TGTGCCAGCAGTCCCACGGGGGGGCTCTACAATGAGCAGTTCTTC.

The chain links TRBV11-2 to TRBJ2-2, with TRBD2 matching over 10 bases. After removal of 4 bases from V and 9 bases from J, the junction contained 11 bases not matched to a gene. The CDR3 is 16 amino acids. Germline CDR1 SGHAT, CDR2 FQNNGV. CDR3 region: CASSWGLAGASRELFF. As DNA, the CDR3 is TGTGCCAGCAGCTGGGGGCTAGCGGGGGCAAGTAGGGAGCTGTTTTTT.

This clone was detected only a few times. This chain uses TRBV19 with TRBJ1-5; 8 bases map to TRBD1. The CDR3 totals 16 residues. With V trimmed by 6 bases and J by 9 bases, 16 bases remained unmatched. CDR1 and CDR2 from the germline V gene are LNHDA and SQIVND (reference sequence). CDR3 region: CASSTIWTGTQGPQHF. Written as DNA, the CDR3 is TGTGCCAGTAGCACGATATGGACAGGGACCCAAGGGCCCCAGCATTTT.

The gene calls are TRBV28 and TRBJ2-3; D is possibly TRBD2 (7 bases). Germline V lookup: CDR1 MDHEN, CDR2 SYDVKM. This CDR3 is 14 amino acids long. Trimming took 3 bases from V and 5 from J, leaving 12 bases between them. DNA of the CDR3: TGTGCCAGCAGTTTTGCGGGGGCCGGAGATACGCAGTATTTT. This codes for CASSFAGAGDTQYF.

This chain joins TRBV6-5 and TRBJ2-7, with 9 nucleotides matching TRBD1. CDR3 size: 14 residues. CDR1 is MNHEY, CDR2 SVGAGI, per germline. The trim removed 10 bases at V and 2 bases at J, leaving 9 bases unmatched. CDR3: CATTWTGETYEQYF. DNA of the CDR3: TGTGCCACCACCTGGACAGGGGAAACCTACGAGCAGTACTTC.

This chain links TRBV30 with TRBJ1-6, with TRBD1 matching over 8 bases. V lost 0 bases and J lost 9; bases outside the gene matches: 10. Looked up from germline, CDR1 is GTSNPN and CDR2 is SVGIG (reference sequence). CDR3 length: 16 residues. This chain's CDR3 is CAWSVPTGQGPSPLHF. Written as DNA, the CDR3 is TGTGCCTGGAGTGTGCCGACTGGACAGGGACCTTCACCCCTCCACTTT.

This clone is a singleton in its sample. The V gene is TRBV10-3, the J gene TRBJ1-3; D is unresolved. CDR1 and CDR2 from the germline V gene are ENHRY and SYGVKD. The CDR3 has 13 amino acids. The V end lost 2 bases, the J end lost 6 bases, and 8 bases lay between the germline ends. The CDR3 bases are TGTGCCATCAGTGAGCAGATTTCAAACACCATATATTTT. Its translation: CAISEQISNTIYF.

CDR3 residues: CAWRSLTNEKLFF. The DNA of the CDR3 is TGTGCCTGGAGGAGTTTAACTAATGAAAAACTGTTTTTT. V is TRBV30 and J is TRBJ1-4, with unresolved D. The CDR3 sequence is 13 residues long. Germline-derived CDR1 and CDR2 are GTSNPN and SVGIG (reference sequence). The V end was cut by 3 bases, the J end by 1 base, with 6 bases between. Full variable domain (rest looked up from reference TRBV30 and TRBJ1-4): SQTIHQWPATLVQPVGSPLSLECTVEGTSNPNLYWYRQAAGRGLQLLFYSVGIGQISSEVPQNLSASRPQDRQFILSSKKLLLSDSGFYLCAWRSLTNEKLFFGSGTQLSVL.

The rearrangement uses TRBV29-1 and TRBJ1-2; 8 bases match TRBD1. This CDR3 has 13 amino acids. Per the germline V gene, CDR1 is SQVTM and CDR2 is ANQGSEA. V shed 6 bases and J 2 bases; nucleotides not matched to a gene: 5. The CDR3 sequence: CSVWTGPNYGYTF. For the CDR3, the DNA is TGCAGCGTCTGGACAGGGCCCAACTATGGCTACACCTTC.

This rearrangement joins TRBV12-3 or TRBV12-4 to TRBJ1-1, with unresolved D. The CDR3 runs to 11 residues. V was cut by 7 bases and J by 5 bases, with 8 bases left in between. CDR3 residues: CASTPGTEAFF. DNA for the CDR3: TGTGCCAGCACCCCGGGGACTGAAGCTTTCTTT.

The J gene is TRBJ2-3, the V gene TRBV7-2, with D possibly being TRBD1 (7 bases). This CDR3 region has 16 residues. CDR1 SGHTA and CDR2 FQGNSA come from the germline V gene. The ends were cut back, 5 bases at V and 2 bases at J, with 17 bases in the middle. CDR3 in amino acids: CASSPGSGGLTDTQYF. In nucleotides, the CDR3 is TGTGCCAGCAGCCCGGGGTCAGGGGGGCTCACAGATACGCAGTATTTT.